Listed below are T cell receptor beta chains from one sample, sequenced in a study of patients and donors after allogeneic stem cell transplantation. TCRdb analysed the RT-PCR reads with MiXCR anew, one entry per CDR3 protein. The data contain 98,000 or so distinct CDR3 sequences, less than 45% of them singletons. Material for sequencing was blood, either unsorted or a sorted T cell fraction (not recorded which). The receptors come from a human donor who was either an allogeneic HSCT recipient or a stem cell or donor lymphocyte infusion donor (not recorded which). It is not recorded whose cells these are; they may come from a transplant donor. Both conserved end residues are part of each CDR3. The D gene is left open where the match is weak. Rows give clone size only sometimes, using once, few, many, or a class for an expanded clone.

CDR3: CASSLAVSGNTIYF
DNA: TGTGCCAGCAGCTTAGCGGTCTCTGGAAACACCATATATTTT
D: -
V: TRBV7-2
size: few
J: TRBJ1-3

CDR3: CATSRQGPVAGWDTQYF
DNA: TGTGCCACCAGCAGACAGGGCCCGGTTGCCGGTTGGGATACGCAGTATTTT
D: -
V: TRBV15
size: -
J: TRBJ2-3

CDR3: CASSFWGPTNEKLFF
DNA: TGTGCCAGCAGTTTTTGGGGGCCAACTAATGAAAAACTGTTTTTT
D: -
V: TRBV12-3/TRBV12-4
size: few
J: TRBJ1-4

CDR3: CASSLEAYAGGYTF
DNA: TGCGCCAGCAGCTTGGAAGCCTATGCTGGGGGCTACACCTTC
D: -
V: TRBV5-1
size: -
J: TRBJ1-2

CDR3: CASSRTNQPQHF
DNA: TGTGCCAGCAGCCGGACTAATCAGCCCCAGCATTTT
D: -
V: TRBV7-2
size: once
J: TRBJ1-5

CDR3: CASSVVTDYSNQPQHF
DNA: TGTGCCAGCAGCGTAGTAACGGACTATAGCAATCAGCCCCAGCATTTT
D: -
V: TRBV9
size: -
J: TRBJ1-5

CDR3: CASSYSGLNSYEQYF
DNA: TGTGCCAGCAGTTACTCTGGTCTTAACTCCTACGAGCAGTACTTC
D: -
V: TRBV6-5
size: -
J: TRBJ2-7

CDR3: CATSDTGTHNQPQHF
DNA: TGTGCCACCAGTGACACCGGGACCCACAATCAGCCCCAGCATTTT
D: -
V: TRBV24-1
size: -
J: TRBJ1-5

CDR3: CASRRIVPYEQYF
DNA: TGTGCCAGCAGACGGATAGTCCCCTACGAGCAGTACTTC
D: -
V: TRBV28
size: -
J: TRBJ2-7

CDR3: CASSLVINEKLFF
DNA: TGTGCCAGCAGCTTGGTTATTAATGAAAAACTGTTTTTT
D: -
V: TRBV7-2
size: few
J: TRBJ1-4

CDR3: CAISARTGERYTF
DNA: TGTGCCATCAGTGCCCGGACAGGGGAACGCTACACCTTC
D: TRBD1
V: TRBV10-3
size: few
J: TRBJ1-2

CDR3: CSVRRGINEQYF
DNA: TGCAGTGTCCGCAGGGGAATCAACGAGCAGTACTTC
D: -
V: TRBV20-1
size: few
J: TRBJ2-7

CDR3: CASSQDGGFTGRKNIQYF
DNA: TGCGCCAGCAGCCAAGATGGAGGTTTTACAGGGCGGAAAAACATTCAGTACTTC
D: -
V: TRBV4-3
size: -
J: TRBJ2-4

CDR3: CASSLYGPTDTQYF
DNA: TGTGCCAGCAGTTTATACGGCCCCACAGATACGCAGTATTTT
D: -
V: TRBV12-3/TRBV12-4
size: -
J: TRBJ2-3

CDR3: CASSSPTGLNTEAFF
DNA: TGTGCCAGCAGCTCCCCCACAGGGCTTAACACTGAAGCTTTCTTT
D: -
V: TRBV7-9
size: -
J: TRBJ1-1

CDR3: CSARLSPGQYNSPLHF
DNA: TGCAGTGCTAGACTCTCCCCGGGACAGTATAATTCACCCCTCCACTTT
D: TRBD1
V: TRBV20-1
size: -
J: TRBJ1-6

CDR3: CASSLSFRDGEAFF
DNA: TGTGCCAGCAGCTTAAGCTTCCGGGACGGTGAAGCTTTCTTT
D: -
V: TRBV9
size: -
J: TRBJ1-1

CDR3: CASGSTDGSYNEQFF
DNA: TGTGCCAGCGGGAGTACGGATGGCTCCTACAATGAGCAGTTCTTC
D: -
V: TRBV7-6
size: -
J: TRBJ2-1